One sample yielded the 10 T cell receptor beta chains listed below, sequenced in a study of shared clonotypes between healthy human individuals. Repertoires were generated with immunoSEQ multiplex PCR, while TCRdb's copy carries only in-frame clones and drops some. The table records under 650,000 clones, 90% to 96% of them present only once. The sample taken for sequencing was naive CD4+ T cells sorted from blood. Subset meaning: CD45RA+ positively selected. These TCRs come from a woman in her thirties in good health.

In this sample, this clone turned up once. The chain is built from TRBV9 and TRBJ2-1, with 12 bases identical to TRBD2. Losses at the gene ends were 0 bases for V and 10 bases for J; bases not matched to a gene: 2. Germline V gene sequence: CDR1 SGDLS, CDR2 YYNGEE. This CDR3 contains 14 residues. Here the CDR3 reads CASSVGGLAGEQFF. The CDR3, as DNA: TGTGCCAGCAGCGTAGGAGGACTAGCGGGGGAGCAGTTCTTC.

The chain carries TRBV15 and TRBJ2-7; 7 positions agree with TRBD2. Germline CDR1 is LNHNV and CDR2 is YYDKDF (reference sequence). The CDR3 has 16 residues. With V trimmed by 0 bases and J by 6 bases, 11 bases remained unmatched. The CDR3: CATSREVGGSIAEQYF. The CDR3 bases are TGTGCCACCAGCAGAGAAGTCGGCGGGAGTATTGCCGAGCAGTACTTC. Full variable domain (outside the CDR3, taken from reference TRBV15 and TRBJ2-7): DAMVIQNPRYQVTQFGKPVTLSCSQTLNHNVMYWYQQKSSQAPKLLFHYYDKDFNNEADTPDNFQSRRPNTSFCFLDIRSPGLGDTAMYLCATSREVGGSIAEQYFGPGTRLTVT.

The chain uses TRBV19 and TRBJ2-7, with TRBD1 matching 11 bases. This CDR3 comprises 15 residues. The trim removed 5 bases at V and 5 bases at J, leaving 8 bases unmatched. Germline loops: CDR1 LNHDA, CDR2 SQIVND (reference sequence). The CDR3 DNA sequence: TGTGCCAGTAGTGACGGGACAGGGGGGGAAAACGAGCAGTACTTC. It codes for CASSDGTGGENEQYF. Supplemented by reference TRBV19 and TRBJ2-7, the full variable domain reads DGGITQSPKYLFRKEGQNVTLSCEQNLNHDAMYWYRQDPGQGLRLIYYSQIVNDFQKGDIAEGYSVSREKKESFPLTVTSAQKNPTAFYLCASSDGTGGENEQYFGPGTRLTVT.

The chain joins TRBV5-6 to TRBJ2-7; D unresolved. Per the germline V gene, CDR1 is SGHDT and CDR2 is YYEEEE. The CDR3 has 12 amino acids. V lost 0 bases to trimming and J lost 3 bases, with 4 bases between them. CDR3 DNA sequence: TGTGCCAGCAGCTTGGGGGGCTACGAGCAGTACTTC. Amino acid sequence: CASSLGGYEQYF.

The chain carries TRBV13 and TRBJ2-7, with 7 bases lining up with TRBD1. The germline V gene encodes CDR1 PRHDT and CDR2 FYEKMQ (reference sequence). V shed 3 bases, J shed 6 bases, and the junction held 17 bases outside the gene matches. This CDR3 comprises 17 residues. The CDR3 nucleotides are TGTGCCAGCAGCTTGAGTTACCTTACGGGACAGCATGCCGAGCAGTACTTC. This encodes CASSLSYLTGQHAEQYF. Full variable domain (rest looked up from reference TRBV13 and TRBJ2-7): AAGVIQSPRHLIKEKRETATLKCYPIPRHDTVYWYQQGPGQDPQFLISFYEKMQSDKGSIPDRFSAQQFSDYHSELNMSSLELGDSALYFCASSLSYLTGQHAEQYFGPGTRLTVT.

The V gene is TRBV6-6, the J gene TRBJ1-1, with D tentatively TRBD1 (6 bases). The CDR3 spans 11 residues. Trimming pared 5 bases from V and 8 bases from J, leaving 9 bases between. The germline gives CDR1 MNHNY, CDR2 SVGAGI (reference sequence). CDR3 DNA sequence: TGTGCCAGCAGTCAGGACAGCGAAGCTTTCTTT. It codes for CASSQDSEAFF.

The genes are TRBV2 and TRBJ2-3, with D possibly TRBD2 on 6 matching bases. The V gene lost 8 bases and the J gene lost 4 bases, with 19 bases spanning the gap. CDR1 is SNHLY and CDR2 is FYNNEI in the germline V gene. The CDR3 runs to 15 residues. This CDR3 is CASGSGSAGSDTQYF. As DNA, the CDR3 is TGTGCCAGCGGCAGCGGATCTGCGGGGTCAGATACGCAGTATTTT.

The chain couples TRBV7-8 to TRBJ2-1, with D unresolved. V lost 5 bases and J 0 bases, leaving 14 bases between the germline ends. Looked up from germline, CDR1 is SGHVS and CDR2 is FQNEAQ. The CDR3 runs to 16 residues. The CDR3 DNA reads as TGTGCCAGCAGCCTGAGACGGACCAGCTCCTACAATGAGCAGTTCTTC. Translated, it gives CASSLRRTSSYNEQFF. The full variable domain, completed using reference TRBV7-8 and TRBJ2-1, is GAGVSQSPRYKVAKRGQDVALRCDPISGHVSLFWYQQALGQGPEFLTYFQNEAQLDKSGLPSDRFFAERPEGSVSTLKIQRTQQEDSAVYLCASSLRRTSSYNEQFFGPGTRLTVL.

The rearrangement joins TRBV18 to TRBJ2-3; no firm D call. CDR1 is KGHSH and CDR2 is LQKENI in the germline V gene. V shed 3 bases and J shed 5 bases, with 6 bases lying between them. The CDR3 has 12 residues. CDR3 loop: CASSPRVDTQYF. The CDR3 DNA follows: TGTGCCAGCTCACCCCGGGTAGATACGCAGTATTTT.

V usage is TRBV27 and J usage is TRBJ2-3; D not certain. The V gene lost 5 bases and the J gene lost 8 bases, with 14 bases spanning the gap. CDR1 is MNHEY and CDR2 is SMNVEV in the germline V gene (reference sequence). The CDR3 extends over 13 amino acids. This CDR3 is CASSPPGPGTQYF. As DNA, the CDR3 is TGTGCCAGCAGTCCGCCTGGGCCCGGTACGCAGTATTTT.